The clone carrying this T cell receptor (beta chain) was picked up a small number of times. The germline V gene encodes CDR1 LNHDA and CDR2 SQIVND (reference sequence). The CDR3 is made up of 16 amino acids. V was trimmed by 6 bases and J by 2 bases, leaving 17 bases between them. The sample originates from a study of T cells in Graves' hyperthyroidism and ophthalmopathy. Using RNA transcripts as the source, TCR beta CDR3 regions were amplified. The TCR CDR3 first-round RT-PCR relied on the HTBI primer set. TCRdb reanalysed the multiplex PCR reads using MiXCR and keeps one entry per CDR3 protein. The sample holds 250,000 to 400,000 distinct CDR3 sequences; around 15% are singletons and the top ten take 34%.

Sequencing used blood. The chain uses TRBV19 and TRBJ1-5; D is perhaps TRBD1 (6 bases). The sequence derives from a woman aged 40-49 years with Graves' ophthalmopathy. The CDR3 region has the DNA TGTGCCAGTAGCACAGGGAGGGATTTTGGCAATCAGCCCCAGCATTTT. Translation: CASSTGRDFGNQPQHF.